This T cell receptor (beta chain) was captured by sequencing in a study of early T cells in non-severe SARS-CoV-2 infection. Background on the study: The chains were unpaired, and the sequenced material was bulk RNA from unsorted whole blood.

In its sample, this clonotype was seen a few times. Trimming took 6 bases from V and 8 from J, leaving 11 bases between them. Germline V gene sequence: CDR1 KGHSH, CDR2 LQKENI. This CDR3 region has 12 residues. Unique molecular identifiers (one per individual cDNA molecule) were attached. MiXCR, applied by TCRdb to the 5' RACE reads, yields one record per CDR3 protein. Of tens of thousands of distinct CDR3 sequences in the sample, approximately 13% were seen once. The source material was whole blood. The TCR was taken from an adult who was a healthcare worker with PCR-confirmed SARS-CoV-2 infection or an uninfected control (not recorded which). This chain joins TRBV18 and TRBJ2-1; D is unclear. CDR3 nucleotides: TGTGCCAGCTCGCGCAACCCCGATGAGCAGTTCTTC. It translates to CASSRNPDEQFF.